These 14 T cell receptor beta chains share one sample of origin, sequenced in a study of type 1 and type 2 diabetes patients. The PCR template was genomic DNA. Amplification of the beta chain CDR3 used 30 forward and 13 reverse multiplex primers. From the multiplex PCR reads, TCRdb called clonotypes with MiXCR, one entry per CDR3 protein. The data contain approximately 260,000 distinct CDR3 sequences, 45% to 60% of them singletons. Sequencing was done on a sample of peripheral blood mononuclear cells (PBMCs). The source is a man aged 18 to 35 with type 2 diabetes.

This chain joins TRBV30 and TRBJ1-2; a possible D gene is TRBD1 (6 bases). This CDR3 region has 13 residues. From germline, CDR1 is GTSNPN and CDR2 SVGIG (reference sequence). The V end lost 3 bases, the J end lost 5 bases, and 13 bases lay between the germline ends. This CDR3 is CAWSEQGQYGYTF. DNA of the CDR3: TGTGCCTGGAGCGAACAAGGACAGTATGGCTACACCTTC.

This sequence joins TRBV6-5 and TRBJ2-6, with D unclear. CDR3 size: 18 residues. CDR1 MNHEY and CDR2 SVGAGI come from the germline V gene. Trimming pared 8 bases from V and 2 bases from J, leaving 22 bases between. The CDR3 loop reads CASRRGRRSLPGANVLTF. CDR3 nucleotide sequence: TGTGCCAGCCGCCGCGGCCGTCGCAGCCTACCTGGGGCCAACGTCCTGACTTTC.

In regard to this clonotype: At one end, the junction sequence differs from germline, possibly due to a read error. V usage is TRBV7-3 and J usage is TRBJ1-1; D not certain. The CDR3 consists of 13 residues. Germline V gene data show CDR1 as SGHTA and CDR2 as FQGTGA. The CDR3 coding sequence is TGTGCCAGCAGCCTAACTTCGGCGACTGAAGCTTTCTTT. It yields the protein CASSLTSATEAFF.

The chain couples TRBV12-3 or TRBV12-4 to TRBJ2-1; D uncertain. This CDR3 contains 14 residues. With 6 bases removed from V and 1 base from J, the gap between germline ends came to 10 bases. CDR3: CASSMAQSYNEQFF. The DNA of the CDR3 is TGTGCCAGCAGCATGGCCCAATCCTACAATGAGCAGTTCTTC.

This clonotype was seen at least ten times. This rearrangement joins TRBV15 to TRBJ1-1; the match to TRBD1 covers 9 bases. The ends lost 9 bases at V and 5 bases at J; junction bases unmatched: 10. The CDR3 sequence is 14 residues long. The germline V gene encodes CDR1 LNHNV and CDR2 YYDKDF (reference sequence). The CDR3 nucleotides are TGTGCCACAACGAGGGACAGGGATTTGACTGAAGCTTTCTTT. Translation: CATTRDRDLTEAFF.

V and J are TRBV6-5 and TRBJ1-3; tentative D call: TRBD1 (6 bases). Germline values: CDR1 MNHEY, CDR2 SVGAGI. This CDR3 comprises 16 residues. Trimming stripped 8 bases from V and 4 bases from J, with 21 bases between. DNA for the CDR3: TGTGCCAGCTTTGGTCAGGGGTCCTTCGGCGGAAACACCATATATTTT. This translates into CASFGQGSFGGNTIYF.

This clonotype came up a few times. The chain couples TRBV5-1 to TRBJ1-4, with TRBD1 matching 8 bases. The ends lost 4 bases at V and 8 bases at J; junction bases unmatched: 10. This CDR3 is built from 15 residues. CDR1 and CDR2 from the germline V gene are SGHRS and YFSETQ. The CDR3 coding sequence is TGCGCCAGCAGCGCAGGGGGCCGAGAAGGAGAAAAACTGTTTTTT. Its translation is CASSAGGREGEKLFF.

The CDR3 loop reads CASSQDWPSGESREQYF. In DNA form, the CDR3 reads TGCGCCAGCAGCCAAGATTGGCCTAGCGGGGAGTCGAGAGAGCAGTACTTC. The J gene is TRBJ2-7, the V gene TRBV4-1, with TRBD2 identical over 9 bases. The CDR3 has 17 residues. The germline V gene encodes CDR1 MGHRA and CDR2 YSYEKL. Losses at the gene ends were 0 bases for V and 7 bases for J; bases not matched to a gene: 13.

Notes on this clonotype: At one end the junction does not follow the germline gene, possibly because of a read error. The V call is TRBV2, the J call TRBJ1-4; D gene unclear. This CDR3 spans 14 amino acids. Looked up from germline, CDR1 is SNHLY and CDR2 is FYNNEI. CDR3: CAISESGNREKLFF. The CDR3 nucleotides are TGTGCCATCAGTGAGTCTGGGAATCGAGAAAAACTGTTTTTT.

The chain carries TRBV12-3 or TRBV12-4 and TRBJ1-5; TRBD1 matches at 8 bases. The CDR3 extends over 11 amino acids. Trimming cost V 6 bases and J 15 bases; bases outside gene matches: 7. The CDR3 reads CASSSGTGWHF. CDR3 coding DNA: TGTGCCAGCAGCTCCGGGACAGGCTGGCATTTT.

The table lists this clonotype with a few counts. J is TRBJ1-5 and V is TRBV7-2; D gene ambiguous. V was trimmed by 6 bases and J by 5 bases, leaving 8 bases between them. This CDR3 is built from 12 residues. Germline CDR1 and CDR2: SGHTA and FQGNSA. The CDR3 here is CASSPSDQPQHF. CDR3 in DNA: TGTGCCAGCAGTCCCTCGGATCAGCCCCAGCATTTT.

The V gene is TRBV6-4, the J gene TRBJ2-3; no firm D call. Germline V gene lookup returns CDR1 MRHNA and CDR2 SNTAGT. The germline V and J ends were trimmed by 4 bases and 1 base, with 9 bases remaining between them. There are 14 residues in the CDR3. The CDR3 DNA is TGTGCCAGCAGTGTTTCTGGGGGCACAGATACGCAGTATTTT. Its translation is CASSVSGGTDTQYF.

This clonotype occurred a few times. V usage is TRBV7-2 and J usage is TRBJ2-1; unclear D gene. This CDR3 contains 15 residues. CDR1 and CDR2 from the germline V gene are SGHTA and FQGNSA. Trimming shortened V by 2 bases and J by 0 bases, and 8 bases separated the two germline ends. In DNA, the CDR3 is TGTGCCAGCAGCTTAAGCGCGAGCTCCTACAATGAGCAGTTCTTC. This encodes CASSLSASSYNEQFF.

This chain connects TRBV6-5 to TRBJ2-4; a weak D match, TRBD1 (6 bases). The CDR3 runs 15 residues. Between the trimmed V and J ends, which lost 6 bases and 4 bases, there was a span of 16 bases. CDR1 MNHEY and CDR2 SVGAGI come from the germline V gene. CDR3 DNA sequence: TGTGCCAGCAGCCCCCAAGCAGGGGTTAAAAACATTCAGTACTTC. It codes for CASSPQAGVKNIQYF.